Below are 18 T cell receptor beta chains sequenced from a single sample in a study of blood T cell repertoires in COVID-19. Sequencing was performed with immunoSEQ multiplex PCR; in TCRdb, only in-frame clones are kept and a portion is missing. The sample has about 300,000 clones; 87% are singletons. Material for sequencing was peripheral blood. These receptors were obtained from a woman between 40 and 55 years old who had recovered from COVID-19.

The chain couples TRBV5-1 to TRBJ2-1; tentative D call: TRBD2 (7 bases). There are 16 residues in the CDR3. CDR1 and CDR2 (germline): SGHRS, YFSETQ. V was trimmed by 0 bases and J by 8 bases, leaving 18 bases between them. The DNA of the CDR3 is TGCGCCAGCAGCTTGGCCTATAGATCGGGGGGCGATGAGCAGTTCTTC. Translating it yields CASSLAYRSGGDEQFF.

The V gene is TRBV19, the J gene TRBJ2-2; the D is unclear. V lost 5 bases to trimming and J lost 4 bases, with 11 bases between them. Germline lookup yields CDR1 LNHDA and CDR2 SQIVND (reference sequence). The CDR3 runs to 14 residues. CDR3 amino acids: CASSGVLGTGELFF. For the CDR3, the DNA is TGTGCCAGTAGTGGAGTTCTAGGCACCGGGGAGCTGTTTTTT.

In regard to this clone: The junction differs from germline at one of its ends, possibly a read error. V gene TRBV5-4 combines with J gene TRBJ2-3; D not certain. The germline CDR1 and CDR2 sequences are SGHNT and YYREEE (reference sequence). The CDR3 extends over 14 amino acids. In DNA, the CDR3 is TGTGCCAGCGGCTTAGGCGGCCTCACAGATACGCAGTATTTT. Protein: CASGLGGLTDTQYF.

The CDR3 spells CASSLGTGSYYNSPLHF. DNA for the CDR3: TGTGCCAGCAGCCTGGGGACAGGTTCCTACTATAATTCACCCCTCCACTTT. V gene TRBV7-9 combines with J gene TRBJ1-6, with 8 bases fitting TRBD1. Losses at the gene ends were 5 bases for V and 3 bases for J; bases not matched to a gene: 9. The germline CDR1 and CDR2 sequences are SEHNR and FQNEAQ (reference sequence). The CDR3 runs to 17 residues.

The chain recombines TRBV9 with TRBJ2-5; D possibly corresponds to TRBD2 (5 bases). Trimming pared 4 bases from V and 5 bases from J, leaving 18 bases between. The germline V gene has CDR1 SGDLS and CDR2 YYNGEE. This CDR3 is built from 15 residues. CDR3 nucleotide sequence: TGTGCCAGCAGCCTTCTGTGGGGAGCCAGGGAGACCCAGTACTTC. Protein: CASSLLWGARETQYF.

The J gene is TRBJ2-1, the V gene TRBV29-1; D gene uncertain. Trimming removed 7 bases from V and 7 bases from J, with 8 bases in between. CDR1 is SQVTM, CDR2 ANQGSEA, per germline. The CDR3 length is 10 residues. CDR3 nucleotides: TGCAGCGCCCGAGTTAATGAGCAGTTCTTC. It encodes CSARVNEQFF.

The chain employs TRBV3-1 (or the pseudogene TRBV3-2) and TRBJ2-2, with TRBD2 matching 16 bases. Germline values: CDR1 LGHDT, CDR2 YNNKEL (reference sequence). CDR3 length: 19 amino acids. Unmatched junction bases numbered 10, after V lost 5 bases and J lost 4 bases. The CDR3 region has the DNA TGTGCCAGCAGCGAGCACGGGACTAGCGGGGGGGCTGGCACCGGGGAGCTGTTTTTT. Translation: CASSEHGTSGGAGTGELFF.

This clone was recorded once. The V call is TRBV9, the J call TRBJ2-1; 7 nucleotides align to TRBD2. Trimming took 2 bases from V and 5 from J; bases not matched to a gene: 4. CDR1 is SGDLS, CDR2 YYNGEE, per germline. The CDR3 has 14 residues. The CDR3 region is CASSVQTSNNEQFF. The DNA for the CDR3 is TGTGCCAGCAGCGTCCAGACTAGCAACAATGAGCAGTTCTTC.

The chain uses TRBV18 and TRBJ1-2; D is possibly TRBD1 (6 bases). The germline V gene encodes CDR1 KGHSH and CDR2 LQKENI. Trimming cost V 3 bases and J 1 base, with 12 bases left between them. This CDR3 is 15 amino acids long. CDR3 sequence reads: CASSPSRDNNYGYTF. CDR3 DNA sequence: TGTGCCAGCTCACCGTCCCGGGACAATAACTATGGCTACACCTTC.

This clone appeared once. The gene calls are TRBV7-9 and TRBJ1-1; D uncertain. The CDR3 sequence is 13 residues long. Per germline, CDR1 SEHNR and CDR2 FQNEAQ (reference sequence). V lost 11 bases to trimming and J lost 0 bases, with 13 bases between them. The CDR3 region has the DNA TGTGCCGCCTCTACCAGGTTGAACACTGAAGCTTTCTTT. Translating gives CAASTRLNTEAFF.

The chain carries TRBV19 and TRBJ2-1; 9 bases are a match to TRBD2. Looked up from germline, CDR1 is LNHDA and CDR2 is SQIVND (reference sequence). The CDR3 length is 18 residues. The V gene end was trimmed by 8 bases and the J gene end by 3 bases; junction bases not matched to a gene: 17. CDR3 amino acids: CASWGDSGGADGYNEQFF. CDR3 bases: TGTGCCAGTTGGGGGGATAGCGGGGGCGCCGATGGCTACAATGAGCAGTTCTTC.

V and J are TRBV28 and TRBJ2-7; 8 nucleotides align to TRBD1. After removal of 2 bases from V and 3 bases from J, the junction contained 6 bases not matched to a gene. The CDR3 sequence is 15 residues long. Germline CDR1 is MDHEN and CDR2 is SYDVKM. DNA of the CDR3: TGTGCCAGCAGTTTAGGTGGACAGGGTCTCTACGAGCAGTACTTC. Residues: CASSLGGQGLYEQYF.

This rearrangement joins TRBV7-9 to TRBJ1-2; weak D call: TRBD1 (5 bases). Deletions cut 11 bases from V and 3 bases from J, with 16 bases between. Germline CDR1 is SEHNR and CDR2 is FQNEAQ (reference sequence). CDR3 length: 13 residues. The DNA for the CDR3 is TGTGCCTGGCGGGGGGGTATCTACTATGGCTACACCTTC. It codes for CAWRGGIYYGYTF.

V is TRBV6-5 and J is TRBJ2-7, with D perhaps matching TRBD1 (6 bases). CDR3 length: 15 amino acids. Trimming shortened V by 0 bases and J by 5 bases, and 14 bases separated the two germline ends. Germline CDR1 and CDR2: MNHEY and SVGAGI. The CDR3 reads CASSYSWQGIDEQYF. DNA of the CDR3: TGTGCCAGCAGTTACTCTTGGCAGGGGATAGACGAGCAGTACTTC.

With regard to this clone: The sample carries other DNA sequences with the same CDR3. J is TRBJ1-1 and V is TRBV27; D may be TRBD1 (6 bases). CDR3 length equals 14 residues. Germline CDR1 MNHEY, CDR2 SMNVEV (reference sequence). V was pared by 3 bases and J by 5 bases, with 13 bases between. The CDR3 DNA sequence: TGTGCCAGCAGTTTTCTGGGGGCGAGGACTGAAGCTTTCTTT. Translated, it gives CASSFLGARTEAFF.

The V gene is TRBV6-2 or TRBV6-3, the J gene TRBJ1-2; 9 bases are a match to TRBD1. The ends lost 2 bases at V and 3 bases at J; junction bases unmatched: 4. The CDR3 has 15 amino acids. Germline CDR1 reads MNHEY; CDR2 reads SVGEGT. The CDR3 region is CASSYNRQGDYGYTF. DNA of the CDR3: TGTGCCAGCAGTTACAATAGACAGGGGGACTATGGCTACACCTTC.

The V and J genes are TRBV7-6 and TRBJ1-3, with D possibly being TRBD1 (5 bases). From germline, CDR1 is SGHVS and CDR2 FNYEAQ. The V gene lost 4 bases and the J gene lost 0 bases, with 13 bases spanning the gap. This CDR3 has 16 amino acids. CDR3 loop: CASSSIQESSGNTIYF. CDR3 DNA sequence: TGTGCCAGCAGCTCCATACAGGAGTCCTCTGGAAACACCATATATTTT.

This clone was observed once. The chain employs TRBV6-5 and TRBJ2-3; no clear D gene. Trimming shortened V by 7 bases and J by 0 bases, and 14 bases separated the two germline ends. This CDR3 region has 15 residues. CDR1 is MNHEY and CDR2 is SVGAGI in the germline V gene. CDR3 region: CASTPRPRSTDTQYF. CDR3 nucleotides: TGTGCCAGCACTCCCCGCCCCAGGAGCACAGATACGCAGTATTTT.